This TCR beta chain originates from a study of blood T cell repertoires in COVID-19. Trimming left V 3 bases short and J 1 base short, with 7 bases between. CDR3 length: 13 amino acids. The repertoire was sequenced with immunoSEQ multiplex PCR; TCRdb's copy has only in-frame clones and lacks some. The sample yields roughly 92,000 clones, roughly 88% seen once. Source material: peripheral blood. This chain connects TRBV12-3 or TRBV12-4 to TRBJ2-7, with D perhaps TRBD2 (5 bases). The source is a woman over 75 with active or convalescent COVID-19. The CDR3 spells CASSLRVSYEQYF. The CDR3 nucleotides read TGTGCCAGCAGTTTGAGGGTTTCCTACGAGCAGTACTTC.